This T cell receptor beta chain was identified during a study of cytomegalovirus exposure and HLA in healthy donors. Study details: The 90 to 150 validation repertoires matched the approximately 700 first-cohort repertoires in platform, a later analysis reported. The study, taken as a whole, reports: The study designated around 150 TCR beta chains cytomegalovirus-associated. First-cohort TCR clusters tended to co-occur in the 90 to 150 validation repertoires, a later analysis found. Reports described diagnosis of cytomegalovirus status by the classifier as highly specific and sensitive.

Remarks on this clone: Its specificity is unknown.

The trim removed 11 bases at V and 3 bases at J, leaving 10 bases unmatched. Germline assignment: CDR1 LNHNV and CDR2 YYDKDF (reference sequence). The CDR3 has 14 residues. Using immunoSEQ multiplex PCR, the repertoire was profiled, and TCRdb retains in-frame clones only, with some absent. This table has 190,000 or so clones, more than 65% appearing once. Sample: PBMCs. The chain joins TRBV15 to TRBJ2-1, with 7 bases lining up with TRBD1. This receptor was obtained from a woman under 30 in good health and CMV-seropositive. The CDR3 DNA reads TGTGCCGCCGGTGACAGGGACAGCTACAATGAGCAGTTCTTC. Its protein is CAAGDRDSYNEQFF.